Below are 31 T cell receptor beta chains sequenced from a single sample in a study of T cells in Graves' hyperthyroidism and ophthalmopathy. Using RNA transcripts as the source, TCR beta CDR3 regions were amplified. First-round RT-PCR with HTBI primers amplified the TCR CDR3 region. TCRdb re-analysed the multiplex PCR reads in MiXCR, keeping a single row per CDR3 protein. The sample has roughly 98,000 distinct CDR3 sequences, 35% to 45% seen once; the top ten hold roughly a tenth. The material sequenced was peripheral blood or thyroid tissue (not recorded which). The receptors shown here come from a woman aged 25 to 39 with Graves' hyperthyroidism.

This clonotype was seen many times. The chain has TRBV28 and TRBJ1-4; D is uncertain. The CDR3 contains 13 residues. Deletions cut 8 bases from V and 0 bases from J, with 7 bases between. From germline, CDR1 is MDHEN and CDR2 SYDVKM. The CDR3 DNA follows: TGTGCCAGCCAGATAGCAACTAATGAAAAACTGTTTTTT. It yields the protein CASQIATNEKLFF.

This clonotype showed up just a few times. The chain links TRBV6-5 to TRBJ2-1; 11 bases line up with TRBD1. CDR3 size: 14 residues. CDR1 and CDR2 (germline): MNHEY, SVGAGI. V dropped 2 bases and J dropped 8; count of bases not matched to a gene: 2. CDR3 in DNA: TGTGCCAGCAGTTACAGGACAGGGGGCGATGAGCAGTTCTTC. This encodes CASSYRTGGDEQFF.

This clonotype was observed a few times. No conserved phenylalanine or tryptophan ends this CDR3, so it is likely a read error. The CDR3 loop reads CAIGGRPGQGGFYSPLHL. CDR3 sequence (DNA): TGTGCCATCGGTGGCAGACCGGGACAGGGAGGTTTTTATTCACCCCTCCACCTT. The V gene is TRBV6-6, the J gene TRBJ1-6; 9 nucleotides line up with TRBD1. The CDR3 has 18 amino acids. From germline, CDR1 is MNHNY and CDR2 SVGAGI (reference sequence). V was clipped by 10 bases and J by 8 bases; unmatched bases: 21.

This clonotype was recorded many times. The chain has TRBV5-1 and TRBJ2-3; D remains unclear. V lost 0 bases and J lost 2, with 4 bases in between. This CDR3 is 13 amino acids long. Germline V CDR1 and CDR2: SGHRS, YFSETQ. The CDR3 region has the DNA TGCGCCAGCAGCTTGGAGCACACAGATACGCAGTATTTT. This codes for CASSLEHTDTQYF. Looking up the rest from reference TRBV5-1 and TRBJ2-3 gives the full variable domain: KAGVTQTPRYLIKTRGQQVTLSCSPISGHRSVSWYQQTPGQGLQFLFEYFSETQRNKGNFPGRFSGRQFSNSRSEMNVSTLELGDSALYLCASSLEHTDTQYFGPGTRLTVL.

The chain has TRBV10-1 and TRBJ2-7; possible D gene TRBD1, 6 bases. The CDR3 length is 13 residues. With 8 bases removed from V and 2 bases from J, the gap between germline ends came to 13 bases. Germline lookup yields CDR1 WNHNN and CDR2 SYGVQD (reference sequence). DNA of the CDR3: TGCGCCAGCGGTACCGGGACACCCTACGAGCAGTACTTC. This sequence encodes CASGTGTPYEQYF.

The chain uses TRBV7-8 and TRBJ1-5; 8 nucleotides agree with TRBD1. Trimming cost V 4 bases and J 4 bases; bases outside gene matches: 6. The V gene's germline CDR1 is SGHVS and CDR2 FQNEAQ. This CDR3 is 15 amino acids long. The CDR3 sequence: CASSSRQGYNQPQHF. The CDR3 nucleotides read TGTGCCAGCAGCTCACGACAGGGGTATAATCAGCCCCAGCATTTT.

The chain combines TRBV7-9 with TRBJ2-5; TRBD2 aligns across 13 bases. Trimming took 3 bases from V and 10 from J; bases not matched to a gene: 2. Germline values: CDR1 SEHNR, CDR2 FQNEAQ (reference sequence). The CDR3 totals 13 residues. This CDR3 reads CASSFGTSGNQYF. The CDR3, as DNA: TGTGCCAGCAGCTTTGGGACTAGCGGGAACCAGTACTTC.

The chain has TRBV7-6 and TRBJ1-4; 7 nucleotides agree with TRBD1. Germline trimming cut 8 bases from V and 7 bases from J; bases unmatched to any gene: 7. The CDR3 totals 13 residues. CDR1 is SGHVS and CDR2 is FNYEAQ in the germline V gene. CDR3 in DNA: TGTGCCAGCTCCCAGGGGGGGGGTGAAAAACTGTTTTTT. It specifies CASSQGGGEKLFF.

Comment on this clonotype: A much larger clone lies one base from this, so it may be a read error. J is TRBJ1-4 and V is TRBV5-1, with D possibly TRBD1 on 5 matching bases. Germline V gene data show CDR1 as SGHRS and CDR2 as YFSETQ. The CDR3 covers 16 residues. The CDR3 spells CASSLDPGGRNERLFF. CDR3 DNA sequence: TGCGCCAGCAGCTTGGACCCCGGGGGGAGAAATGAAAGACTGTTTTTT.

The table lists this clonotype with many counts. The chain has TRBV10-3 and TRBJ1-5, with D unresolved. Germline values: CDR1 ENHRY, CDR2 SYGVKD. The length of the CDR3 is 14 residues. V was cut by 0 bases and J by 4 bases, with 7 bases left in between. The DNA for the CDR3 is TGTGCCATCAGTGAGTCGGCCGGGAATCAGCCCCAGCATTTT. Its protein product is CAISESAGNQPQHF.

This clonotype showed up many times. The V and J genes are TRBV2 and TRBJ1-2; 9 positions match TRBD1. The germline V gene encodes CDR1 SNHLY and CDR2 FYNNEI. This CDR3 comprises 15 residues. Unmatched junction bases numbered 7, after V lost 5 bases and J lost 3 bases. In DNA form, the CDR3 reads TGTGCCAGCAGTCCCAAAAACAGGGGGCACTATGGCTACACCTTC. Translated: CASSPKNRGHYGYTF.

The chain carries TRBV9 and TRBJ2-2; 8 positions match TRBD1. Trimming took 3 bases from V and 4 from J; bases not matched to a gene: 2. Germline V gene lookup returns CDR1 SGDLS and CDR2 YYNGEE. The CDR3 contains 14 residues. CDR3 amino acids: CASSAGQVTGELFF. CDR3 DNA sequence: TGTGCCAGCAGCGCGGGACAGGTCACCGGGGAGCTGTTTTTT.

As to this clonotype: A much larger clone is a single base away; this may be a read error. The chain is built from TRBV6-6 and TRBJ2-2; D not certain. The CDR3 consists of 14 residues. CDR1 is MNHNY, CDR2 SVGAGI, per germline (reference sequence). CDR3 nucleotides: TGTGCCAGCCAATTGGAAATGAACATCGGGGAGCTGTTTTTT. Its protein product is CASQLEMNIGELFF.

At least ten counts were recorded for this clonotype. The genes are TRBV7-2 and TRBJ2-6; D gene uncertain. In germline, CDR1 is SGHTA, CDR2 FQGNSA. The CDR3 length is 16 residues. Trimming removed 5 bases at V and 0 bases at J, with 11 bases between. The CDR3: CASSITGNSGANVLTF. The CDR3 DNA is TGTGCCAGCAGCATAACGGGTAACTCTGGGGCCAACGTCCTGACTTTC. The variable domain in full, with the rest retrieved from reference TRBV7-2 and TRBJ2-6, is GAGVSQSPSNKVTEKGKDVELRCDPISGHTALYWYRQSLGQGLEFLIYFQGNSAPDKSGLPSDRFSAERTGGSVSTLTIQRTQQEDSAVYLCASSITGNSGANVLTFGAGSRLTVL.

With respect to this clonotype: This sequence may be a read error, since a much larger clone differs from it by one base. CDR3 in DNA: TGTGCCGGTTACAGATACCTTAACTATGGCTACGCCTTC. Translating gives CAGYRYLNYGYAF. The genes are TRBV30 and TRBJ1-2; D gene ambiguous. CDR3 length: 13 amino acids. Germline CDR1 and CDR2: GTSNPN and SVGIG (reference sequence).

This clonotype came up many times. The genes are TRBV7-8 and TRBJ2-3, with D uncertain. Germline V gives CDR1 SGHVS, CDR2 FQNEAQ. V was trimmed by 4 bases and J by 9 bases, leaving 17 bases between them. This CDR3 contains 14 residues. CDR3 sequence reads: CASSSPPYAETQYF. The CDR3 coding sequence is TGTGCCAGCAGCTCACCCCCGTACGCGGAAACGCAGTATTTT.

This clonotype occurred many times. Possible read error: a much larger clone is one base away. Written as DNA, the CDR3 is TGCAGTGCGGACAGGGATAGGGCTGGGGTAGATACGCAGTATTTT. The encoded protein is CSADRDRAGVDTQYF. The gene calls are TRBV20-1 and TRBJ2-3; 8 positions agree with TRBD1. The V gene's germline CDR1 is DFQATT and CDR2 SNEGSKA (reference sequence). CDR3 size: 15 residues. Trimming cost V 6 bases and J 5 bases; bases outside gene matches: 13.

This clonotype occurred many times. The V and J genes are TRBV12-3 or TRBV12-4 and TRBJ1-1; D is possibly TRBD1 (5 bases). This CDR3 region has 13 residues. Trimming shortened V by 6 bases and J by 4 bases, and 12 bases separated the two germline ends. CDR3 amino acids: CASSPRQGTEAFF. The DNA of the CDR3 is TGTGCCAGCAGCCCCCGCCAGGGCACTGAAGCTTTCTTT.

This clonotype was observed many times. The chain recombines TRBV7-3 with TRBJ2-3; D is ambiguous. The CDR3 consists of 13 residues. Trimming pared 1 base from V and 8 bases from J, leaving 10 bases between. Germline V gene data show CDR1 as SGHTA and CDR2 as FQGTGA. This CDR3 is CASSLMVYGTQYF. The CDR3 nucleotides read TGTGCCAGCAGCTTAATGGTCTATGGTACGCAGTATTTT. Complete variable domain (other parts from reference TRBV7-3 and TRBJ2-3): GAGVSQTPSNKVTEKGKYVELRCDPISGHTALYWYRQSLGQGPEFLIYFQGTGAADDSGLPNDRFFAVRPEGSVSTLKIQRTERGDSAVYLCASSLMVYGTQYFGPGTRLTVL.

The rearrangement links TRBV12-3 or TRBV12-4 to TRBJ1-4, with 10 bases fitting TRBD1. CDR3 length: 15 residues. After removal of 3 bases from V and 7 bases from J, the junction contained 5 bases not matched to a gene. CDR3 sequence: CASSFLGQGSEKLFF. In DNA, the CDR3 is TGTGCCAGCAGTTTTTTGGGACAGGGGAGTGAAAAACTGTTTTTT.

There are a few counts of this clonotype. The rearrangement links TRBV7-9 to TRBJ2-2, with a weak D call TRBD1 (6 bases). The V end lost 3 bases, the J end lost 1 base, and 9 bases lay between the germline ends. The CDR3 extends over 15 amino acids. The germline CDR1 and CDR2 sequences are SEHNR and FQNEAQ (reference sequence). For the CDR3, the DNA is TGTGCCAGCAGCTTGTCGACAGGGAACACCGGGGAGCTGTTTTTT. It specifies CASSLSTGNTGELFF.

This clonotype was seen ten or more times. This chain links TRBV20-1 with TRBJ1-5; D is ambiguous. Germline CDR1 DFQATT, CDR2 SNEGSKA (reference sequence). V gave up 3 bases and J gave up 0 bases, with 12 bases separating them. The CDR3 loop spans 15 amino acids. CDR3 nucleotides: TGCAGTGCTAGGAAGAGTACCGATAGCAATCAGCCCCAGCATTTT. Amino acid sequence: CSARKSTDSNQPQHF.

Ten or more counts support this clonotype. V gene TRBV6-5 combines with J gene TRBJ2-5, with a tentative D call TRBD2 (5 bases). V was pared by 3 bases and J by 0 bases, with 8 bases between. This CDR3 is built from 14 residues. CDR1 and CDR2 from the germline V gene are MNHEY and SVGAGI. In DNA, the CDR3 is TGTGCCAGCAGTTATAGGACTGACCAAGAGACCCAGTACTTC. This sequence encodes CASSYRTDQETQYF.

Ten or more counts support this clonotype. The gene calls are TRBV6-6 and TRBJ2-7; D possibly matches TRBD1 or TRBD2 (5 bases each). The CDR3 extends over 13 amino acids. V lost 7 bases to trimming and J lost 3 bases, with 13 bases between them. Germline V gives CDR1 MNHNY, CDR2 SVGAGI (reference sequence). The DNA for the CDR3 is TGTGCCAGCACTCCGCCGGGACGCTACGAGCAGTACTTC. It yields the protein CASTPPGRYEQYF.

The rearrangement links TRBV7-2 to TRBJ2-5; D is possibly TRBD2 (7 bases). The CDR3 has 16 amino acids. Germline V gene sequence: CDR1 SGHTA, CDR2 FQGNSA. V was pared by 4 bases and J by 5 bases, with 20 bases between. DNA for the CDR3: TGTGCCAGCAGCTCCCCGACGGGGGGCGCATGGGAGACCCAGTACTTC. It encodes CASSSPTGGAWETQYF.

Points on this clonotype: This could be a read error, since a much larger clone is one nucleotide away. This sequence joins TRBV4-2 and TRBJ2-3; D is unresolved. This CDR3 region has 14 residues. Germline V lookup: CDR1 LGHNA, CDR2 YNFKEQ. For the CDR3, the DNA is TGTGCCAGCAACCAAGAACCCCAGACAGATACGCAGTATTTT. This encodes CASNQEPQTDTQYF.

The rearrangement links TRBV13 to TRBJ1-2, with 10 bases identical to TRBD1. Looked up from germline, CDR1 is PRHDT and CDR2 is FYEKMQ (reference sequence). The V and J ends lost 5 bases and 4 bases, in that order; junction bases with no gene match: 7. The CDR3 covers 15 residues. The CDR3 coding sequence is TGTGCCAGCAGCCCAGGGACAGGGGAGGCCTATGGCTACACCTTC. Protein sequence: CASSPGTGEAYGYTF. The complete variable domain, with remaining parts taken from reference TRBV13 and TRBJ1-2, reads AAGVIQSPRHLIKEKRETATLKCYPIPRHDTVYWYQQGPGQDPQFLISFYEKMQSDKGSIPDRFSAQQFSDYHSELNMSSLELGDSALYFCASSPGTGEAYGYTFGSGTRLTVV.

This sequence joins TRBV5-1 and TRBJ2-7; TRBD1 aligns across 9 bases. The V gene's germline CDR1 is SGHRS and CDR2 YFSETQ. The CDR3 runs 14 residues. After removal of 2 bases from V and 3 bases from J, the junction contained 3 bases not matched to a gene. CDR3 coding DNA: TGCGCCAGCAGCTTTGGACAGGGGTACTACGAGCAGTACTTC. Its translation is CASSFGQGYYEQYF.

This clonotype has ten or more counts. The chain couples TRBV4-2 to TRBJ1-5; no clear D. Trimming took off 0 bases at V and 4 bases at J, with 10 bases between the two ends. CDR1 is LGHNA, CDR2 YNFKEQ, per germline. The CDR3 has 15 residues. CDR3 protein: CASSQDAGYNQPQHF. The CDR3 DNA is TGTGCCAGCAGCCAAGATGCAGGCTATAATCAGCCCCAGCATTTT.

The table lists this clonotype with many counts. The chain joins TRBV9 to TRBJ2-5; a weak D match, TRBD1 (6 bases). This CDR3 is built from 14 residues. Germline lookup yields CDR1 SGDLS and CDR2 YYNGEE. Trimming removed 0 bases from V and 0 bases from J, with 6 bases in between. This CDR3 is CASSVGDNQETQYF. The CDR3, as DNA: TGTGCCAGCAGCGTAGGGGACAACCAAGAGACCCAGTACTTC.

The CDR3 bases are TGTGCCAGCAGCTTGGACAGGGGAGGGAGAAACGAGCAGTACTTC. The encoded protein is CASSLDRGGRNEQYF. The chain links TRBV7-8 to TRBJ2-7; 9 bases agree with TRBD1. CDR3 length equals 15 residues. The V gene end was trimmed by 3 bases and the J gene end by 5 bases; junction bases not matched to a gene: 8. Looked up from germline, CDR1 is SGHVS and CDR2 is FQNEAQ.